One and the same sample provided the 16 T cell receptor beta chains below, sequenced in a study of Ad26.COV2.S vaccination and SARS-CoV-2 variants. Method: immunoSEQ multiplex PCR; TCRdb's copy keeps in-frame clones and lacks some. Among about 280,000 clones listed, around 87% were seen once. Treatment meaning: roughly 18 received Ad26.COV2.S at low or high dose, single or two shots; roughly five received placebo; per-sample allocation not given. Material that was analyzed had been drawn on day 63 after the first vaccine or placebo injection. This specimen consisted of peripheral blood, obtained in a trial of Ad26.COV2.S vaccine versus placebo. The receptors were sampled from a person aged 18 to 59 who received the Ad26.COV2.S COVID-19 vaccine or a placebo.

V is TRBV6-6 and J is TRBJ1-4; TRBD1 agrees at 9 bases. Germline loops: CDR1 MNHNY, CDR2 SVGAGI (reference sequence). CDR3 length: 17 amino acids. J was trimmed by 7 bases and V by 5 bases; bases with no gene match: 14. CDR3 amino acids: CASSLAEGTGRGEKLFF. The CDR3 nucleotides read TGTGCCAGCAGTCTGGCCGAAGGGACAGGGCGAGGTGAAAAACTGTTTTTT.

The V call is TRBV7-2, the J call TRBJ2-7; 8 bases line up with TRBD2. The germline CDR1 and CDR2 sequences are SGHTA and FQGNSA. This CDR3 contains 15 residues. V lost 3 bases, J lost 2 bases, and 6 bases stayed unmatched. The CDR3, as DNA: TGTGCCAGCAGCTTTTTTAGCGGGGTGGCCTACGAGCAGTACTTC. Translating it yields CASSFFSGVAYEQYF.

This clone has just one count. The rearrangement uses TRBV3-1 (or the pseudogene TRBV3-2) and TRBJ2-7; D is possibly TRBD1 (5 bases). The V gene lost 4 bases and the J gene lost 0 bases, with 7 bases spanning the gap. The CDR3 totals 13 residues. CDR1 LGHDT and CDR2 YNNKEL come from the germline V gene (reference sequence). The CDR3 coding sequence is TGTGCCAGCAGCCGACAGAGCTCCTACGAGCAGTACTTC. Protein product: CASSRQSSYEQYF.

As concerns this clone: This specimen includes other DNA sequences encoding the same CDR3. This chain links TRBV6-1 with TRBJ1-2; 12 bases fit TRBD1. The CDR3 spans 14 residues. Germline lookup yields CDR1 MNHNS and CDR2 SASEGT. Germline trimming cut 3 bases from V and 7 bases from J; bases unmatched to any gene: 3. This CDR3 is CASSEGQGAGGYTF. The CDR3 DNA reads as TGTGCCAGCAGTGAGGGACAGGGGGCGGGTGGCTACACCTTC.

Points on this clone: Other DNA sequences in the same sample also yield this CDR3. The chain combines TRBV5-1 with TRBJ1-1; possibly TRBD1 for D (5 bases). Per germline, CDR1 SGHRS and CDR2 YFSETQ. Deletions cut 1 base from V and 1 base from J, with 5 bases between. The CDR3 sequence is 13 residues long. The CDR3 sequence: CASSLTGNTEAFF. CDR3 DNA sequence: TGCGCCAGCAGCTTGACAGGGAACACTGAAGCTTTCTTT.

V usage is TRBV28 and J usage is TRBJ1-2; D may be TRBD1 (5 bases). The germline V gene encodes CDR1 MDHEN and CDR2 SYDVKM. The germline V and J ends were trimmed by 2 bases and 8 bases, with 15 bases remaining between them. The CDR3 extends over 14 amino acids. The CDR3 DNA follows: TGTGCCAGCAGTTTAGTTGCAGGGATACTAGGCTACACCTTC. It specifies CASSLVAGILGYTF.

The table lists this clone with a count of one. V gene TRBV6-2 or TRBV6-3 combines with J gene TRBJ2-1; D might be TRBD2 (6 bases). The CDR3 runs to 14 residues. Germline CDR1 reads MNHEY; CDR2 reads SVGEGT. V was shortened by 5 bases and J by 10 bases, with 18 bases between the two germline ends. The DNA for the CDR3 is TGTGCCAGCAGTCGACCTCGACTAGACCGAGAGCAGTTCTTC. This codes for CASSRPRLDREQFF.

The J gene is TRBJ2-1, the V gene TRBV5-1; 9 nucleotides match TRBD1. The CDR3 loop spans 13 amino acids. V was clipped by 4 bases and J by 7 bases; unmatched bases: 3. Per the germline V gene, CDR1 is SGHRS and CDR2 is YFSETQ. CDR3 residues: CASSIDRGNEQFF. The CDR3 coding sequence is TGCGCCAGCAGCATCGACAGGGGGAATGAGCAGTTCTTC.

V usage is TRBV6-2 or TRBV6-3 and J usage is TRBJ2-2; D unclear. V was pared by 2 bases and J by 3 bases, with 16 bases between. The CDR3 extends over 17 amino acids. Germline CDR1 and CDR2: MNHEY and SVGEGT. The CDR3 DNA reads as TGTGCCAGCAGTTACCCTCCGCCTGGTCTATACACCGGGGAGCTGTTTTTT. Protein: CASSYPPPGLYTGELFF.

The V call is TRBV9, the J call TRBJ2-1, with D maybe TRBD2 (6 bases). The CDR3 is made up of 14 amino acids. V was pared by 5 bases and J by 6 bases, with 15 bases between. Germline CDR1 reads SGDLS; CDR2 reads YYNGEE. CDR3: CASSSRDWVNEQFF. In DNA form, the CDR3 reads TGTGCCAGCAGTTCCCGGGACTGGGTCAATGAGCAGTTCTTC.

V is TRBV9 and J is TRBJ2-3, with TRBD2 matching 10 bases. CDR1 and CDR2 from the germline V gene are SGDLS and YYNGEE. The CDR3 extends over 15 amino acids. Trimming took 5 bases from V and 0 from J; bases not matched to a gene: 3. DNA of the CDR3: TGTGCCAGCAGTGCGACTAGCGGGAGCACAGATACGCAGTATTTT. Its protein product is CASSATSGSTDTQYF.

This chain connects TRBV7-9 to TRBJ2-5; 9 bases agree with TRBD1. With V trimmed by 5 bases and J by 1 base, 5 bases remained unmatched. Germline V gene data show CDR1 as SEHNR and CDR2 as FQNEAQ (reference sequence). This CDR3 is built from 15 residues. The CDR3 DNA is TGTGCCAGCAGCCTCGGGACAGGGTCCCAAGAGACCCAGTACTTC. It is translated as CASSLGTGSQETQYF.

This clone was recorded at least ten times. The chain joins TRBV30 to TRBJ1-2, with 8 bases identical to TRBD1. This CDR3 is 13 amino acids long. In germline, CDR1 is GTSNPN, CDR2 SVGIG (reference sequence). J gave up 7 bases and V 4 bases, and 8 bases lay outside the gene matches. The CDR3 here is CAWNTGGSGGYTF. CDR3 DNA: TGTGCCTGGAATACAGGGGGTTCAGGTGGCTACACCTTC.

This clone occurred once. The genes are TRBV4-3 and TRBJ1-2; 8 nucleotides match TRBD1. The V and J ends lost 5 bases and 13 bases, in that order; junction bases with no gene match: 15. CDR1 LGHNA and CDR2 YSLEER come from the germline V gene. The CDR3 totals 14 residues. The CDR3 reads CASSSIGDRPASTF. The CDR3 bases are TGCGCCAGCAGCTCAATAGGGGACAGGCCCGCCTCCACCTTC.

As DNA, the CDR3 is TGTGCCAGCAGTTTGGCAGGGGGCAATCAGCCCCAGCATTTT. It specifies CASSLAGGNQPQHF. This chain connects TRBV27 to TRBJ1-5; perhaps TRBD1 as D (6 bases). The CDR3 spans 14 residues. V was pared by 3 bases and J by 2 bases, with 8 bases between. Germline CDR1 and CDR2: MNHEY and SMNVEV (reference sequence).

The chain carries TRBV24-1 and TRBJ2-2, with 10 positions matching TRBD2. Germline V gene data show CDR1 as KGHDR and CDR2 as SFDVKD. J gave up 4 bases and V 3 bases, and 7 bases lay outside the gene matches. The CDR3 covers 17 residues. The CDR3 loop is CATSDPLAGEGTGELFF. The CDR3 DNA reads TGTGCCACCAGTGATCCCCTAGCGGGAGAAGGCACCGGGGAGCTGTTTTTT.